The 30 T cell receptor beta chains below come from one sample, sequenced in a study of human T cells and chemical hapten exposure. Time point: pre-sensitization, week 0. Regarding treatment: therapeutic diphenylcyclopropenone sensitization with weekly scalp DPC. Via MiXCR, TCRdb re-called the RACE reads, giving one row per CDR3 protein. The profile shows 40,000 to 50,000 distinct CDR3 sequences, around 12% of them singletons. The source material was whole blood, sampled in connection with sensitization to the hapten diphenylcyclopropenone (DPC). The origin of the receptors is a young woman with alopecia areata. Some clones in this sample may be carry-over from other donors' samples.

This clonotype was seen more than once but under ten times. The CDR3 DNA sequence: TGCAGTGCTAGTTCGACGGGAGGGACCCAGTACTTC. Translated: CSASSTGGTQYF. This chain uses TRBV20-1 with TRBJ2-5, with 7 bases matching TRBD2. V was pared by 3 bases and J by 7 bases, with 5 bases of the junction left unmatched. The germline CDR1 and CDR2 sequences are DFQATT and SNEGSKA (reference sequence). This CDR3 region has 12 residues.

In its sample, this clonotype was seen once. DNA of the CDR3: TGCAGCGTTGATACCAGCTGGGAGCAGTTCTTC. The encoded protein is CSVDTSWEQFF. The chain uses TRBV29-1 and TRBJ2-1; the D is unclear. Germline V lookup: CDR1 SQVTM, CDR2 ANQGSEA. V was trimmed by 3 bases and J by 10 bases, leaving 10 bases between them. This CDR3 comprises 11 residues.

This clonotype was seen many times. This chain links TRBV3-1 with TRBJ2-7; D is unresolved. V lost 4 bases, J lost 3 bases, and 7 bases lay in between. From germline, CDR1 is LGHDT and CDR2 YNNKEL (reference sequence). The CDR3 consists of 12 residues. The chain's CDR3 is CASSRNDYEQYF. The CDR3 DNA reads as TGTGCCAGCAGCCGAAACGACTACGAGCAGTACTTC.

This clonotype was counted many times. This chain joins TRBV18 and TRBJ1-5, with a tentative D call TRBD1 (5 bases). This CDR3 has 14 amino acids. The ends were cut back, 4 bases at V and 3 bases at J, with 10 bases in the middle. Germline CDR1 KGHSH, CDR2 LQKENI. Here the CDR3 DNA reads TGTGCCAGCTCACTTGGACAAACCAATCAGCCCCAGCATTTT. This encodes CASSLGQTNQPQHF.

This chain joins TRBV20-1 and TRBJ2-7; 13 positions match TRBD2. J gave up 0 bases and V 7 bases, and 18 bases lay outside the gene matches. Germline V gene data show CDR1 as DFQATT and CDR2 as SNEGSKA (reference sequence). This CDR3 is 19 amino acids long. In DNA form, the CDR3 reads TGCAGTGTACACCCTGGGGAACTAGCGGGAGGGAAAACCTCCTACGAGCAGTACTTC. Protein product: CSVHPGELAGGKTSYEQYF.

This clonotype was seen repeatedly, ten times or more. The gene calls are TRBV12-3 or TRBV12-4 and TRBJ2-6; no reliable D call. Trimming removed 0 bases from V and 0 bases from J, with 9 bases in between. The CDR3 has 17 residues. CDR3 sequence: CASSLAGSGSGANVLTF. The DNA for the CDR3 is TGTGCCAGCAGTTTAGCGGGGTCGGGCTCTGGGGCCAACGTCCTGACTTTC.

This clonotype was counted ten times or more. The chain uses TRBV10-2 and TRBJ2-3, with 8 bases fitting TRBD2. The trim removed 10 bases at V and 3 bases at J, leaving 6 bases unmatched. The CDR3 has 13 residues. Germline V CDR1 and CDR2: WSHSY, SAAADI. The CDR3 here is CATTSGRTDTQYF. Here the CDR3 DNA reads TGCGCCACCACAAGCGGGAGAACAGATACGCAGTATTTT.

A few counts support this clonotype. V and J are TRBV7-9 and TRBJ2-7; 8 bases align to TRBD2. Losses at the gene ends were 3 bases for V and 5 bases for J; bases not matched to a gene: 3. This CDR3 is 13 amino acids long. Germline V gene sequence: CDR1 SEHNR, CDR2 FQNEAQ (reference sequence). CDR3 sequence reads: CASSFSGTNEQYF. CDR3 nucleotides: TGTGCCAGCAGCTTTAGCGGGACTAACGAGCAGTACTTC.

The sample holds many counts of this clonotype. This chain's CDR3 is CASTQGPNSSPLHF. DNA for the CDR3: TGTGCCAGCACACAGGGTCCTAATTCTTCACCCCTCCACTTT. The V gene is TRBV28, the J gene TRBJ1-6, with TRBD1 as a possible D gene (6 bases). CDR3 length: 14 amino acids. Germline V lookup: CDR1 MDHEN, CDR2 SYDVKM. Trimming removed 7 bases from V and 9 bases from J, with 16 bases in between.

The CDR3 spells CASSLVAGSEETQYF. For the CDR3, the DNA is TGTGCCAGCAGCTTAGTCGCGGGATCAGAAGAGACCCAGTACTTC. The rearrangement joins TRBV7-2 to TRBJ2-5, with D perhaps TRBD2 (6 bases). Trimming removed 1 base at V and 3 bases at J, with 12 bases between. This CDR3 has 15 amino acids. Germline values: CDR1 SGHTA, CDR2 FQGNSA.

This clonotype was recorded many times. The chain joins TRBV28 to TRBJ2-1; weak D call: TRBD1 (6 bases). Germline V gives CDR1 MDHEN, CDR2 SYDVKM. The V end was cut by 1 base, the J end by 4 bases, with 11 bases between. The CDR3 has 15 residues. CDR3 sequence: CASSLSPDRYNEQFF. The CDR3 DNA reads as TGTGCCAGCAGTTTATCCCCAGACAGGTACAATGAGCAGTTCTTC.

This clonotype was counted a few times. This chain links TRBV28 with TRBJ1-5, with D possibly being TRBD1 (5 bases). Looked up from germline, CDR1 is MDHEN and CDR2 is SYDVKM. V was trimmed by 3 bases and J by 5 bases, leaving 11 bases between them. The CDR3 extends over 14 amino acids. Here the CDR3 DNA reads TGTGCCAGCAGTTTCGGGACGGGAGATCAGCCCCAGCATTTT. It translates to CASSFGTGDQPQHF.

J is TRBJ1-5 and V is TRBV5-5; D is unresolved. The CDR3 consists of 12 residues. V dropped 4 bases and J dropped 4 bases, with 6 bases sitting between them. Germline assignment: CDR1 SGHKS and CDR2 YYEKEE (reference sequence). The CDR3 loop reads CASSDRNQPQHF. As DNA, the CDR3 is TGTGCCAGCAGCGATAGGAATCAGCCCCAGCATTTT. The whole variable domain, remainder taken from reference TRBV5-5 and TRBJ1-5, is DAGVTQSPTHLIKTRGQQVTLRCSPISGHKSVSWYQQVLGQGPQFIFQYYEKEERGRGNFPDRFSARQFPNYSSELNVNALLLGDSALYLCASSDRNQPQHFGDGTRLSIL.

This clonotype was seen at least ten times. The chain links TRBV14 to TRBJ2-3; D not resolved. This CDR3 has 13 amino acids. The V gene's germline CDR1 is SGHDN and CDR2 FVKESK. The germline V and J ends were trimmed by 6 bases and 8 bases, with 15 bases remaining between them. This CDR3 reads CASRSGRWATQYF. Written as DNA, the CDR3 is TGTGCCAGCAGATCCGGACGGTGGGCTACGCAGTATTTT. The whole variable domain, filled in from reference TRBV14 and TRBJ2-3, reads EAGVTQFPSHSVIEKGQTVTLRCDPISGHDNLYWYRRVMGKEIKFLLHFVKESKQDESGMPNNRFLAERTGGTYSTLKVQPAELEDSGVYFCASRSGRWATQYFGPGTRLTVL.

There are many counts of this clonotype. The V call is TRBV7-8, the J call TRBJ2-3; 9 bases are a match to TRBD2. Germline CDR1 and CDR2: SGHVS and FQNEAQ. This CDR3 is 16 amino acids long. V lost 4 bases, J lost 0 bases, and 5 bases stayed unmatched. The chain's CDR3 is CASSSTSGTSTDTQYF. In DNA, the CDR3 is TGTGCCAGCAGCTCGACTAGCGGTACTAGCACAGATACGCAGTATTTT.

This clonotype ranks as medium-sized (0.01 to 0.1%). The chain carries TRBV19 and TRBJ2-5, with D perhaps matching TRBD1 (6 bases). The V and J ends lost 5 bases and 4 bases respectively, with 17 bases between them. The CDR3 has 15 amino acids. Germline CDR1 is LNHDA and CDR2 is SQIVND (reference sequence). CDR3 nucleotides: TGTGCCAGTAGTCCTCCGCTGACAGGTGGAGAGACCCAGTACTTC. It specifies CASSPPLTGGETQYF.

In this sample, this clonotype turned up many times. The chain carries TRBV6-6 and TRBJ1-5; D is perhaps TRBD1 (5 bases). The germline CDR1 and CDR2 sequences are MNHNY and SVGAGI (reference sequence). The length of the CDR3 is 11 residues. The V end was cut by 5 bases, the J end by 9 bases, with 8 bases between. The CDR3 coding sequence is TGTGCCAGCAGTCAGGGCGGGCCCCAGCATTTT. Its translation is CASSQGGPQHF.

V and J are TRBV4-3 and TRBJ2-3; D unclear. Germline V gene sequence: CDR1 LGHNA, CDR2 YSLEER. The V gene lost 2 bases and the J gene lost 4 bases, with 10 bases spanning the gap. The length of the CDR3 is 14 residues. As DNA, the CDR3 is TGCGCCAGCAGCCAATTGACGAGAGCAGATACGCAGTATTTT. As protein: CASSQLTRADTQYF.

This chain links TRBV18 with TRBJ2-7; 8 nucleotides align to TRBD1. Germline CDR1 is KGHSH and CDR2 is LQKENI. With 3 bases clipped from V and 2 bases from J, the junction kept 9 bases outside the gene matches. The CDR3 spans 16 residues. The CDR3 spells CASSPISQTGAYEQYF. The CDR3 bases are TGTGCCAGCTCACCGATATCGCAGACAGGGGCCTACGAGCAGTACTTC.

There are a few counts of this clonotype. The V call is TRBV18, the J call TRBJ1-5; D not certain. Germline V gene sequence: CDR1 KGHSH, CDR2 LQKENI. Trimming cost V 5 bases and J 6 bases, with 14 bases left between them. The CDR3 length is 14 residues. This chain's CDR3 is CASSVGPAPQPQHF. The DNA of the CDR3 is TGTGCCAGCTCAGTGGGTCCTGCCCCTCAGCCCCAGCATTTT.

There are many counts of this clonotype. The genes are TRBV28 and TRBJ2-7, with TRBD2 matching 13 bases. Trimming at V came to 2 bases and at J to 0 bases, leaving 4 bases not matched to a gene. The CDR3 runs to 17 residues. CDR1 and CDR2 (germline): MDHEN, SYDVKM. CDR3 amino acids: CASSLEGLAGTSYEQYF. In nucleotides, the CDR3 is TGTGCCAGCAGTTTAGAGGGACTAGCGGGAACCTCCTACGAGCAGTACTTC.

In this sample, this clonotype turned up a few times. The J gene is TRBJ2-1, the V gene TRBV18; the match to TRBD2 covers 9 bases. The J segment lost 7 bases and the V segment lost 4 bases, leaving 11 bases of the junction unmatched. Germline loops: CDR1 KGHSH, CDR2 LQKENI. This CDR3 region has 16 residues. The CDR3 region is CASSLRLADPVNEQFF. The CDR3 DNA reads TGTGCCAGCTCACTTCGACTAGCGGACCCAGTAAATGAGCAGTTCTTC.

This clonotype turned up a few times. CDR3 sequence reads: CSAPGTSRYGYTF. DNA of the CDR3: TGCAGTGCCCCTGGGACCTCACGATATGGCTACACCTTC. The chain combines TRBV20-1 with TRBJ1-2, with D possibly TRBD1 on 5 matching bases. The CDR3 sequence is 13 residues long. Looked up from germline, CDR1 is DFQATT and CDR2 is SNEGSKA (reference sequence). Deletions cut 6 bases from V and 5 bases from J, with 16 bases between.

This clonotype was detected ten times or more. This chain links TRBV18 with TRBJ1-4; 9 bases line up with TRBD1. The CDR3 covers 14 residues. Germline V gene data show CDR1 as KGHSH and CDR2 as LQKENI. Trimming at V came to 6 bases and at J to 5 bases, leaving 4 bases not matched to a gene. The CDR3 here is CASSPGQGNEKLFF. CDR3 nucleotide sequence: TGTGCCAGCTCCCCGGGACAGGGCAATGAAAAACTGTTTTTT.

This clonotype was seen many times. This sequence joins TRBV7-2 and TRBJ2-7, with TRBD2 matching 8 bases. The CDR3 runs 15 residues. V lost 1 base to trimming and J lost 2 bases; unmatched junction nucleotides: 4. Germline V gives CDR1 SGHTA, CDR2 FQGNSA. The CDR3 DNA sequence: TGTGCCAGCAGCTTAGGAGCGGGAGTGGCCTACGAGCAGTACTTC. It specifies CASSLGAGVAYEQYF. Based on the CDR3 plus reference TRBV7-2 and TRBJ2-7, the full variable domain is GAGVSQSPSNKVTEKGKDVELRCDPISGHTALYWYRQSLGQGLEFLIYFQGNSAPDKSGLPSDRFSAERTGGSVSTLTIQRTQQEDSAVYLCASSLGAGVAYEQYFGPGTRLTVT.

Concerning this clonotype itself: At one boundary the junction diverges from the germline segment, which might be a read error. The chain has TRBV20-1 and TRBJ2-3; D is possibly TRBD2 (6 bases). Germline CDR1 and CDR2: DFQATT and SNEGSKA (reference sequence). CDR3 length equals 14 residues. The CDR3 nucleotides are TGCAGTGCTAGAGATAGCGGTAGCACAGTTACGCAGTATTTT. This translates into CSARDSGSTVTQYF.

This clonotype was seen a single time. It may be a read error: a sequence one base away is much more abundant. The chain joins TRBV7-2 to TRBJ1-1, with D unresolved. CDR1 and CDR2 (germline): SGHTA, FQGNSA. V lost 1 base and J 6 bases, leaving 6 bases between the germline ends. The CDR3 totals 12 residues. For the CDR3, the DNA is TGTACCAGCAGCTTAGGCGGTCCTGAAGCTTTCTTT. This codes for CTSSLGGPEAFF.

This clonotype came up a few times. The chain recombines TRBV7-6 with TRBJ1-5; no clear D gene. Looked up from germline, CDR1 is SGHVS and CDR2 is FNYEAQ. Trimming stripped 1 base from V and 7 bases from J, with 8 bases between. There are 13 residues in the CDR3. CDR3 sequence reads: CASSLGVEQPQHF. DNA of the CDR3: TGTGCCAGCAGCTTAGGGGTAGAGCAGCCCCAGCATTTT.

This clonotype was picked up many times. This chain joins TRBV7-2 and TRBJ2-1; unclear D gene. V dropped 4 bases and J dropped 2 bases, with 15 bases sitting between them. The CDR3 runs to 16 residues. Per the germline V gene, CDR1 is SGHTA and CDR2 is FQGNSA. CDR3 sequence: CASSSASGATYNEQFF. CDR3 in DNA: TGTGCCAGCAGCTCCGCGTCTGGCGCCACCTACAATGAGCAGTTCTTC. The full variable domain, completed using reference TRBV7-2 and TRBJ2-1, is GAGVSQSPSNKVTEKGKDVELRCDPISGHTALYWYRQSLGQGLEFLIYFQGNSAPDKSGLPSDRFSAERTGGSVSTLTIQRTQQEDSAVYLCASSSASGATYNEQFFGPGTRLTVL.

The chain recombines TRBV5-1 with TRBJ2-7; 7 bases agree with TRBD1. The CDR3 is 15 amino acids. V dropped 4 bases and J dropped 3; count of bases not matched to a gene: 10. CDR1 SGHRS and CDR2 YFSETQ come from the germline V gene. In nucleotides, the CDR3 is TGCGCCAGCAGCCCACAGGGGTCCGGGGTCTACGAGCAGTACTTC. It translates to CASSPQGSGVYEQYF. Based on the CDR3 plus reference TRBV5-1 and TRBJ2-7, the full variable domain is KAGVTQTPRYLIKTRGQQVTLSCSPISGHRSVSWYQQTPGQGLQFLFEYFSETQRNKGNFPGRFSGRQFSNSRSEMNVSTLELGDSALYLCASSPQGSGVYEQYFGPGTRLTVT.